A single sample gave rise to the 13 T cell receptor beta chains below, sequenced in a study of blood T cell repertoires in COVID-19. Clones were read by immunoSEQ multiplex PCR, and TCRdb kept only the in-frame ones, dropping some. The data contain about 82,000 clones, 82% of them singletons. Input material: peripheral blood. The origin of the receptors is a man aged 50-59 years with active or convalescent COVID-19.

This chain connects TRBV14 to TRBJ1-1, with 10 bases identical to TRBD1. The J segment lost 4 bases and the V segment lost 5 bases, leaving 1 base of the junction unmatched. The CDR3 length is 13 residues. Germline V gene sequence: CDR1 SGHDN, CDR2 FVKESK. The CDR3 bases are TGTGCCAGCAGCTGGGACAGGGGCACTGAAGCTTTCTTT. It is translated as CASSWDRGTEAFF.

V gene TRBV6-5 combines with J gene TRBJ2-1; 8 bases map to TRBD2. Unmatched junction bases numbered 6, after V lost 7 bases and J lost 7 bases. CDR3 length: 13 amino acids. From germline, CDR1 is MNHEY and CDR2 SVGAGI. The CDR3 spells CASISGGGNEQFF. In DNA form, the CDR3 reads TGTGCCAGCATAAGCGGGGGAGGGAATGAGCAGTTCTTC.

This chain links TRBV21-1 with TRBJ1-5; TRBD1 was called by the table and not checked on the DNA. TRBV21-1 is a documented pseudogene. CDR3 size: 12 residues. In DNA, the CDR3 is TGTGCCAGCAGCACACAGGGGCGGCCCCAGCATTTT. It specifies CASSTQGRPQHF.

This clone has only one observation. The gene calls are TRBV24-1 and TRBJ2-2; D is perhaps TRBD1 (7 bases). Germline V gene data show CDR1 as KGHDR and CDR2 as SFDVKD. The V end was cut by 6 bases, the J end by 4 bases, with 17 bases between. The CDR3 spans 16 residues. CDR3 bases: TGTGCCACCAGTAACCATGGAGGGGGCGGCACCGGGGAGCTGTTTTTT. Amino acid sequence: CATSNHGGGGTGELFF.

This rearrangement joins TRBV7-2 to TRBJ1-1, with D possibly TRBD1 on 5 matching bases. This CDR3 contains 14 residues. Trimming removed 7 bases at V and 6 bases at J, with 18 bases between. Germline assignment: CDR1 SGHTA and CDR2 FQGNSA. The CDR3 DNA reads TGTGCCAGCAACCCACTCGGGGGGGATGCTGAAGCTTTCTTT. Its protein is CASNPLGGDAEAFF. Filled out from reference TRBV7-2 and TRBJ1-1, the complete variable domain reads GAGVSQSPSNKVTEKGKDVELRCDPISGHTALYWYRQSLGQGLEFLIYFQGNSAPDKSGLPSDRFSAERTGGSVSTLTIQRTQQEDSAVYLCASNPLGGDAEAFFGQGTRLTVV.

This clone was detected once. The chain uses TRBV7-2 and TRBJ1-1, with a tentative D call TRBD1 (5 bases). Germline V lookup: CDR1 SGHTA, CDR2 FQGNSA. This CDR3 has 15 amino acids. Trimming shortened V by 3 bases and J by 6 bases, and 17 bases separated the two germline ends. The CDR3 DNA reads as TGTGCCAGCAGCTTCCGGGGACTGAGGGTCCCTGAAGCTTTCTTT. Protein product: CASSFRGLRVPEAFF.

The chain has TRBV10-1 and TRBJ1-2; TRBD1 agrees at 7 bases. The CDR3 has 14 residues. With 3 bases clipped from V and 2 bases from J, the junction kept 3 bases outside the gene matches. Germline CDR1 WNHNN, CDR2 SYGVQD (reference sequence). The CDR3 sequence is CASSEGGANYGYTF. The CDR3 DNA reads TGCGCCAGCAGTGAAGGGGGCGCGAACTATGGCTACACCTTC.

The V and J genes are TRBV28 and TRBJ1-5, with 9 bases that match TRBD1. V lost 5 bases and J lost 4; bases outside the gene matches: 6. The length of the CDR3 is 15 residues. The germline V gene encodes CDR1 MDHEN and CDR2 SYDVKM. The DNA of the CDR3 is TGTGCCAGCAGTGTACCGGGACAGGGAAATCAGCCCCAGCATTTT. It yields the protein CASSVPGQGNQPQHF.

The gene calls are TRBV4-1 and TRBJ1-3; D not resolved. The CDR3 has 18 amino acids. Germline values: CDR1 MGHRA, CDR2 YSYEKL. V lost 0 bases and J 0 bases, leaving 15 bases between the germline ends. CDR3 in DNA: TGCGCCAGCAGCCAAGAACCGGAGTCCCCATTCTCTGGAAACACCATATATTTT. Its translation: CASSQEPESPFSGNTIYF.

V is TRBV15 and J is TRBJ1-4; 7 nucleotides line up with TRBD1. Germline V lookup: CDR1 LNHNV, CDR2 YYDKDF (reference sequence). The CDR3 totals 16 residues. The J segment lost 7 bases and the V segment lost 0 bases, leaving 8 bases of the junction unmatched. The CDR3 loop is CATSREGGAGGEKLFF. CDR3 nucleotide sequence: TGTGCCACCAGCAGAGAAGGAGGCGCAGGGGGTGAAAAACTGTTTTTT. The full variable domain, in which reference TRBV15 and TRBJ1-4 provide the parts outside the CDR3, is DAMVIQNPRYQVTQFGKPVTLSCSQTLNHNVMYWYQQKSSQAPKLLFHYYDKDFNNEADTPDNFQSRRPNTSFCFLDIRSPGLGDTAMYLCATSREGGAGGEKLFFGSGTQLSVL.

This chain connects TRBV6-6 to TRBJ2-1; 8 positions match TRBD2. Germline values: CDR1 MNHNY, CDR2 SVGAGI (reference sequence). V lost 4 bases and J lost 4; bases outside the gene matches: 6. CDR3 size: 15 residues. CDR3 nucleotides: TGTGCCAGCAGTTCCGGGGGGGCCCAGTACAATGAGCAGTTCTTC. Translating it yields CASSSGGAQYNEQFF.

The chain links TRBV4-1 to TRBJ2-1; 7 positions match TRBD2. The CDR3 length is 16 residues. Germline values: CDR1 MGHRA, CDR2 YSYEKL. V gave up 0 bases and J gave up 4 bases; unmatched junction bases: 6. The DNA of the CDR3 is TGCGCCAGCAGCCAAGATCTAGCGGCGACTTACAATGAGCAGTTCTTC. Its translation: CASSQDLAATYNEQFF.

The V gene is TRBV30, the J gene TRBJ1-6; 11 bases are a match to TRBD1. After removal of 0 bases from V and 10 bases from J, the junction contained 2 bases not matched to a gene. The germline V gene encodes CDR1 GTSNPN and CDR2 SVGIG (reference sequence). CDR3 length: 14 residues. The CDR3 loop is CAWSVGQGESPLHF. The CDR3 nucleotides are TGTGCCTGGAGTGTGGGACAGGGGGAATCACCCCTCCACTTT.